Below, 4 T cell receptor beta chains from the same sample are listed, as sequenced in a study of CD8 T cells in ankylosing spondylitis. TCRdb analysed the 5' RACE reads with MiXCR anew, one entry per CDR3 protein. Among hundreds of thousands of distinct CDR3 sequences, around 20% were seen once, and the ten largest hold approximately 3.7%. Sequenced sample: blood, either unsorted or a sorted T cell fraction (not recorded which). The origin of the receptors is a female donor with ankylosing spondylitis or in good health (not recorded which).

V and J are TRBV28 and TRBJ2-7; D is uncertain. The germline V gene has CDR1 MDHEN and CDR2 SYDVKM. V was clipped by 2 bases and J by 5 bases, with 7 bases between them. This CDR3 has 12 residues. The DNA of the CDR3 is TGTGCCAGCAGTTTAAATTGGAACGAGCAGTACTTC. It codes for CASSLNWNEQYF.

J is TRBJ2-3 and V is TRBV7-2; 8 bases align to TRBD1. Trimming took 1 base from V and 2 from J; bases not matched to a gene: 2. The CDR3 totals 15 residues. Germline V gene lookup returns CDR1 SGHTA and CDR2 FQGNSA. CDR3 loop: CASSLGTGITDTQYF. CDR3 bases: TGTGCCAGCAGCTTAGGGACAGGGATCACAGATACGCAGTATTTT.

Concerning this clonotype: Compared with germline, one end of the junction differs, possibly owing to a read error. This chain connects TRBV6-2 or TRBV6-3 to TRBJ2-7; 10 positions match TRBD1. This CDR3 region has 14 residues. From germline, CDR1 is MNHEY and CDR2 SVGEGT. The CDR3 region is CASRDGTGVYEQYF. The CDR3, as DNA: TGTGCCAGCAGAGACGGGACAGGGGTCTACGAGCAGTATTTC.

This clonotype occurred a few times. The V call is TRBV10-3, the J call TRBJ2-5; TRBD2 aligns across 8 bases. The V segment lost 2 bases and the J segment 4 bases; nucleotides outside the gene matches: 3. The CDR3 runs 14 residues. CDR1 is ENHRY and CDR2 is SYGVKD in the germline V gene. The CDR3 DNA reads TGTGCCATCAGTGAGCGTCGGGAGGGAGAGACCCAGTACTTC. Its protein product is CAISERREGETQYF.